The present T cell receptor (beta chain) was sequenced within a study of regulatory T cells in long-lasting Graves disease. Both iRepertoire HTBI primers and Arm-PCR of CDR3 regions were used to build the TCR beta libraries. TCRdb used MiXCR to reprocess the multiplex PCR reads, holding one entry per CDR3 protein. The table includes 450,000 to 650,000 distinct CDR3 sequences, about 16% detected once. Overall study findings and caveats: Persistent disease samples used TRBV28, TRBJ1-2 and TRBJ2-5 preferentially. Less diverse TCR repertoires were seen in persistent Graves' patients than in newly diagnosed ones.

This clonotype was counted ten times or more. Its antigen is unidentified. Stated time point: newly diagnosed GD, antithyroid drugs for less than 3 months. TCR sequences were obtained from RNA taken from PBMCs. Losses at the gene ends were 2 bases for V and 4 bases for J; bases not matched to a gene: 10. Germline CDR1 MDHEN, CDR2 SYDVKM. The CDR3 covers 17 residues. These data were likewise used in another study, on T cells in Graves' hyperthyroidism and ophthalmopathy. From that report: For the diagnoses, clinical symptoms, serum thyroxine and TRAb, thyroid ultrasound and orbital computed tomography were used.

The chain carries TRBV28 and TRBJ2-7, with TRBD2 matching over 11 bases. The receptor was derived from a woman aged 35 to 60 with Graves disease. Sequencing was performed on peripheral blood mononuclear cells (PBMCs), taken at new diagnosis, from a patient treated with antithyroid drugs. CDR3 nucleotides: TGTGCCAGCAGTTTACCCCTAGCGGGGGGCCTGGGGTACGAGCAGTACTTC. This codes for CASSLPLAGGLGYEQYF.